Listed below are T cell receptor beta chains from one sample, sequenced in a study of T cells after posttransplantation cyclophosphamide. Assay: immunoSEQ multiplex PCR; the TCRdb copy retains only in-frame clones and omits some. Listed for the sample are about 24,000 clones, none seen a single time. The sequencing sample was made of PBMCs. These receptors were collected from a woman aged 45 to 65 in good health, CMV-negative, and a related stem cell transplant donor. CDR3s include the opening cysteine and the closing phenylalanine or tryptophan. D genes are given only for firm matches. Rows may omit the clone size; those that give it use once, few, many or a size class.

V	D	J	size	DNA	CDR3
TRBV7-2	NA	TRBJ2-3	few	TGTGCCAGCAGCATGTACACACCTAGCACAGATACGCAGTATTTT	CASSMYTPSTDTQYF
TRBV5-5	TRBD1	TRBJ2-7	many	TGTGCCAGCAGCTCGGCAATTCAGGGGGCAGTGGGGCAGTACTTC	CASSSAIQGAVGQYF
TRBV27	NA	TRBJ1-5	many	TGTGCCAGCAGTTCCCTTTCTGGGGCGAGCAATCAGCCCCAGCATTTT	CASSSLSGASNQPQHF
TRBV5-4	NA	TRBJ2-5	many	TGTGCCAGCAGCTTTTCTGGATCAGGGGGGTTGTCTAGGGAGACCCAGTACTTC	CASSFSGSGGLSRETQYF
TRBV27	NA	TRBJ1-6	many	TGTGCCAGCAGCATGACAGTCGGCTCCTATAATTCACCCCTCCACTTT	CASSMTVGSYNSPLHF
TRBV5-5	NA	TRBJ1-4	many	TGTGCCAGCAGCTCCCGTTTTAGTGCAACTAATGAAAAACTGTTTTTT	CASSSRFSATNEKLFF
TRBV11-2	TRBD1	TRBJ1-1	many	TGTGCCAGCAGCTTAGGGACAGGGAGGGACACTGAAGCTTTCTTT	CASSLGTGRDTEAFF
TRBV18	NA	TRBJ2-3	many	TGTGCCAGCTCACCGGCGGCAGGGTGGAGCACAGATACGCAGTATTTT	CASSPAAGWSTDTQYF
TRBV9	NA	TRBJ2-3	many	TGTGCCAGCAATGTAGTGGGCAGGGATACGCAGTATTTT	CASNVVGRDTQYF
TRBV6-1	TRBD2	TRBJ2-5	many	TGTGCCAGCAGTGAATGGGGGACTAGCGGGGTCCAAGAGACCCAGTACTTC	CASSEWGTSGVQETQYF
TRBV28	TRBD2	TRBJ2-1	many	TGTGCCAGCAGTTTTGAGGCTAGCGGGTTCCCTTATACCTACAATGAGCAGTTCTTC	CASSFEASGFPYTYNEQFF
TRBV2	TRBD1	TRBJ2-7	many	TGTGCCAGCATTAATACGGACAGGGAGCAGTACTTC	CASINTDREQYF
TRBV7-3	TRBD1	TRBJ1-3	many	TGTGCCAGCAGCATCACAGGGGGAAGCTCTGGAAACACCATATATTTT	CASSITGGSSGNTIYF
TRBV15	NA	TRBJ2-5	many	TGTGCCACCAGCAGAGTGGGACACCTTACAGAGACCCAGTACTTC	CATSRVGHLTETQYF
TRBV29-1	TRBD2	TRBJ2-3	many	TGCAGCGTTGAAGAGGAAGCGGGGCGCCCCACAGATACGCAGTATTTT	CSVEEEAGRPTDTQYF
TRBV25-1	NA	TRBJ1-1	many	TGTGCCAGCAGCCCAAGAGGTTCGCGGGCTTTCTTT	CASSPRGSRAFF
TRBV9	NA	TRBJ1-2	many	TGTGCCAGCAGCACCGAGGGGGGGAGATCGGTTGGCTACACCTTC	CASSTEGGRSVGYTF
TRBV28	NA	TRBJ1-6	many	TGTGCCAGCAGCAAGAAAACAGGAAATAATTCACCCCTCCACTTT	CASSKKTGNNSPLHF
TRBV7-8	TRBD2	TRBJ2-1	many	TGTGCCAGCAGCTTCTATAGCGGGATTATGTACAATGAGCAGTTCTTC	CASSFYSGIMYNEQFF
TRBV7-9	TRBD1	TRBJ1-3	many	TGTGCCAGCAGCTTAAATAGGGGGACAGCCCTCAATGGAAACACCATATATTTT	CASSLNRGTALNGNTIYF
TRBV7-9	NA	TRBJ2-3	many	TGTGCCAGCAGCTTAGTCGGCACAGATACGCAGTATTTT	CASSLVGTDTQYF
TRBV19	NA	TRBJ2-7	many	TGTGCCACCGGCCGGTCCGGAGCCTACGAGCAGTACTTC	CATGRSGAYEQYF
TRBV9	NA	TRBJ1-1	many	TGTGCCAGCAGCGTAGCCCCGGGACACAAGAACACTGAAGCTTTCTTT	CASSVAPGHKNTEAFF
TRBV9	NA	TRBJ2-1	many	TGTGCCAGCAGCACCCCGATGGGGCTGGAGTACAATGAGCAGTTCTTC	CASSTPMGLEYNEQFF
TRBV5-1	NA	TRBJ2-5	many	TGCGCCAGCCGCTCGGGATCGGAGACCCAGTACTTC	CASRSGSETQYF
TRBV13	NA	TRBJ2-3	many	TGTGCCAGCAGCCGAGGACAGAACACAGATACGCAGTATTTT	CASSRGQNTDTQYF
TRBV18	NA	TRBJ1-2	many	TGTGCCAGCTCACGGGGACATCCCTATGGCTACACCTTC	CASSRGHPYGYTF
TRBV7-3	NA	TRBJ2-2	many	TGTGCCAGCAGCGCCAAGTCGCCAGGGTTGGGGAACACCGGGGAGCTGTTTTTT	CASSAKSPGLGNTGELFF
TRBV19	NA	TRBJ2-5	many	TGTGCCAGTAGGAGCGGCAGCGTGGAGACCCAGTACTTC	CASRSGSVETQYF
TRBV5-6	TRBD2	TRBJ2-7	many	TGTGCCAGCAGCAGGACTAGCGGGAGTATTTACGAGCAGTACTTC	CASSRTSGSIYEQYF
TRBV11-2	TRBD2	TRBJ2-1	many	TGTGCCAGCAGCCCTGGGACTAGCGGGCCCCGATACAATGAGCAGTTCTTC	CASSPGTSGPRYNEQFF
TRBV5-4	TRBD1	TRBJ2-3	many	TGTGCCAGCAGCTTGAGACAGGGCTTTGAGTATTTT	CASSLRQGFEYF
TRBV15	NA	TRBJ1-5	many	TGTGCCACCAGCAGTACCGGGAAGAGCAATCAGCCCCAGCATTTT	CATSSTGKSNQPQHF
TRBV4-2	TRBD2	TRBJ2-7	many	TGTGCCAGCAGCCAAGACCCTCCGGGGGGATCCCCCTACGAGCAGTACTTC	CASSQDPPGGSPYEQYF
TRBV29-1	NA	TRBJ1-1	NA	TGCAGCGTCCACAGTCCGCAGGGCGGAGAAGCTTTCTTT	CSVHSPQGGEAFF
TRBV6-1	NA	TRBJ1-1	many	TGTGCCAGCAGTGAAGCGTTTAGGAGCGTGAGGGTCTCGGCTTTCTTT	CASSEAFRSVRVSAFF
TRBV2	TRBD1	TRBJ1-5	NA	TGTGCCAGCAGTGAACAGGGGGGCGGCAATCAGCCCCAGCATTTT	CASSEQGGGNQPQHF
TRBV10-2	NA	TRBJ1-5	many	TGCGCCAGCAGTGATGAGGACAGACCCAATCAGCCCCAGCATTTT	CASSDEDRPNQPQHF
TRBV5-1	NA	TRBJ1-3	many	TGCGCCAGCAGCTTGGGAGCGGGGGGTTCTGGAAACACCATATATTTT	CASSLGAGGSGNTIYF
TRBV19	TRBD2	TRBJ2-7	many	TGTGCCAGTAGTCCGACTAGCGGGAGGACCGAGCAGTACTTC	CASSPTSGRTEQYF
TRBV18	NA	TRBJ2-7	many	TGTGCCAGCTCACCTCTGGGGGCCGAGCAGTACTTC	CASSPLGAEQYF
TRBV5-6	NA	TRBJ2-5	many	TGTGCCAGCAGCTCCAACACAGGGTATCAAGAGACCCAGTACTTC	CASSSNTGYQETQYF
TRBV27	TRBD1	TRBJ2-2	many	TGTGCCAGCAGTCTTACAGGGGTCGTCGGGGAGCTGTTTTTT	CASSLTGVVGELFF
TRBV7-9	NA	TRBJ2-1	many	TGTGCCAGCAGCTTAGTGGGGGCGCGATACAATGAGCAGTTCTTC	CASSLVGARYNEQFF
TRBV18	NA	TRBJ2-1	many	TGTGCCAGCTCACCGCCTGGATTCGGAGGGAAGGTGAATGAGCAGTTCTTC	CASSPPGFGGKVNEQFF
TRBV19	TRBD1	TRBJ2-7	NA	TGTGCCAGTAGTCTACCGGGACAGGAGTCCTACGAGCAGTACTTC	CASSLPGQESYEQYF
TRBV7-2	NA	TRBJ1-4	many	TGTGCCAGCAGTTCTCCCCGTTCAGGGAATGAAAAACTGTTTTTT	CASSSPRSGNEKLFF
TRBV4-3	TRBD2	TRBJ2-5	many	TGCGCCAGCAGCCAAGCAAGGGTTAGCGGGGGGGCGTACCAAGAGACCCAGTACTTC	CASSQARVSGGAYQETQYF
TRBV6-5	NA	TRBJ1-2	many	TGTGCCAGCAGTTACTCCGCACAGAACTATGGCTACACCTTC	CASSYSAQNYGYTF
TRBV2	NA	TRBJ1-5	many	TGTGCCAGCAGTGAAGCTTTTATAAATCAGCCCCAGCATTTT	CASSEAFINQPQHF
TRBV30	TRBD1	TRBJ1-4	many	TGTGCCTGCCAACAGGGGCCCAATGAAAAACTGTTTTTT	CACQQGPNEKLFF
TRBV28	TRBD1	TRBJ2-7	many	TGTGCCAGCACACGGACAGGGAACTCCTACGAGCAGTACTTC	CASTRTGNSYEQYF
TRBV7-6	TRBD2	TRBJ2-5	many	TGTGCCAGCAGCATAGGGGGGCTTAGCGGGAGTCAGGAGACCCAGTACTTC	CASSIGGLSGSQETQYF
TRBV9	TRBD2	TRBJ2-1	many	TGTGCCAGCAGCGTATACGGGAGGGCCGGCTCCTACAATGAGCAGTTCTTC	CASSVYGRAGSYNEQFF
TRBV5-1	TRBD1	TRBJ1-2	many	TGCGCCAGCTCAGAGGGCAGGGGGTTTGGTGGCTACACCTTC	CASSEGRGFGGYTF